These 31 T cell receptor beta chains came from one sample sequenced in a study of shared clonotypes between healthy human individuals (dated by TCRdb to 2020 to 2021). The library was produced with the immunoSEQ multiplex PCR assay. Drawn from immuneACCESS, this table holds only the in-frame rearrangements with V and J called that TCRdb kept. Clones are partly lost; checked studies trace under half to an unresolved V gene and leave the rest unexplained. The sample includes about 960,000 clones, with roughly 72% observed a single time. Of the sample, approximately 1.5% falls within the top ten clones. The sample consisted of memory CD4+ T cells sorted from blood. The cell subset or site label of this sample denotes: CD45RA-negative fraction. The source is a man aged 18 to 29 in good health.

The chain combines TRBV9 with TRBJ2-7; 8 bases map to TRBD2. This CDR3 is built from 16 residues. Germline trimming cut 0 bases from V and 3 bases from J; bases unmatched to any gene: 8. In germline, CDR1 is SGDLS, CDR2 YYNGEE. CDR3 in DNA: TGTGCCAGCAGCGTAGGGCCCGGGGGGGTCGGCTACGAGCAGTACTTC. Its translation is CASSVGPGGVGYEQYF. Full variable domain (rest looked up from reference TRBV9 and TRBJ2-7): DSGVTQTPKHLITATGQRVTLRCSPRSGDLSVYWYQQSLDQGLQFLIQYYNGEERAKGNILERFSAQQFPDLHSELNLSSLELGDSALYFCASSVGPGGVGYEQYFGPGTRLTVT.

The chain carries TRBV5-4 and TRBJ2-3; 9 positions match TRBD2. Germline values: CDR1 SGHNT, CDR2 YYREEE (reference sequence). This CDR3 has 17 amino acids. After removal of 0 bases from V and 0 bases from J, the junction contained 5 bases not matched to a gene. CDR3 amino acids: CASSLALAGGSTDTQYF. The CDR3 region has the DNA TGTGCCAGCAGCTTGGCGTTGGCGGGAGGGAGCACAGATACGCAGTATTTT.

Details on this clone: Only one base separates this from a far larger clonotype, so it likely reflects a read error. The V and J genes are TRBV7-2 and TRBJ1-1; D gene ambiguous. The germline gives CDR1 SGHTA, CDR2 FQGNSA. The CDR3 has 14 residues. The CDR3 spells CASGLAFQNTEAFF. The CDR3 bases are TGTGCCAGCGGCTTAGCTTTTCAGAACACTGAAGCTTTCTTT.

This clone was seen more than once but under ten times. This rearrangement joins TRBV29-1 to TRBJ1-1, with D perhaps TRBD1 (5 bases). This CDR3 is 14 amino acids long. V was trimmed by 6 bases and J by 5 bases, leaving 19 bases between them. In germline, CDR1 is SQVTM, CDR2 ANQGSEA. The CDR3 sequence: CSVVVPGAGTEAFF. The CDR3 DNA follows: TGCAGCGTCGTCGTGCCCGGGGCGGGAACTGAAGCTTTCTTT. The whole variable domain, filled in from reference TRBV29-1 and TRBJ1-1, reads SAVISQKPSRDICQRGTSLTIQCQVDSQVTMMFWYRQQPGQSLTLIATANQGSEATYESGFVIDKFPISRPNLTFSTLTVSNMSPEDSSIYLCSVVVPGAGTEAFFGQGTRLTVV.

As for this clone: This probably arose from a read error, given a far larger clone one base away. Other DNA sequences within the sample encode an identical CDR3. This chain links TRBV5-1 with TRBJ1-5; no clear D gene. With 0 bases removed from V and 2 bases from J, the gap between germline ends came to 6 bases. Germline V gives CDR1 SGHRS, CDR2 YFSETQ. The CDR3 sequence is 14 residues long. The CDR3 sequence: CASSLDGGNQPQHF. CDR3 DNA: TGCGCCAGCAGCTTGGACGGTGGCAATCAGCCCCAGCATTTT.

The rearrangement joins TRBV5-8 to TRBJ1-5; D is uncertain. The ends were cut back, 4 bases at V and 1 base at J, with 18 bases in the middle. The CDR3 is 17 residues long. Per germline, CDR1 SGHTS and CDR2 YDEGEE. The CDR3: CASSAVLPGSSNQPQHF. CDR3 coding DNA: TGTGCCAGCAGCGCGGTCTTACCTGGGAGCAGCAATCAGCCCCAGCATTTT.

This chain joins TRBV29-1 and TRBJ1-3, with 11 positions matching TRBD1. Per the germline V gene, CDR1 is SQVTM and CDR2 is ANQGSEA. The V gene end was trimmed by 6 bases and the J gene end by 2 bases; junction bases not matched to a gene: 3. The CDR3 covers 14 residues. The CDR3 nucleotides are TGCAGCGTAGGACAGGGGGCAACTGGAAACACCATATATTTT. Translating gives CSVGQGATGNTIYF.

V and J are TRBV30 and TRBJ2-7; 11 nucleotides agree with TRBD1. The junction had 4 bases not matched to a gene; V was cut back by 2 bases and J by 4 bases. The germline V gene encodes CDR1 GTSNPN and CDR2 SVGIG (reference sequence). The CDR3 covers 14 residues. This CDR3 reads CAWSQGTGGYEQYF. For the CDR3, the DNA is TGTGCCTGGAGTCAAGGGACAGGGGGTTACGAGCAGTACTTC.

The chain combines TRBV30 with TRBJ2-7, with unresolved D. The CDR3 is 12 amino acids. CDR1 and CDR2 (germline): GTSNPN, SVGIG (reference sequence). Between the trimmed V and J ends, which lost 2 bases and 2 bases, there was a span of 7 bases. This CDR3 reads CAWSIRTYEQYF. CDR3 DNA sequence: TGTGCCTGGAGTATTAGGACCTACGAGCAGTACTTC.

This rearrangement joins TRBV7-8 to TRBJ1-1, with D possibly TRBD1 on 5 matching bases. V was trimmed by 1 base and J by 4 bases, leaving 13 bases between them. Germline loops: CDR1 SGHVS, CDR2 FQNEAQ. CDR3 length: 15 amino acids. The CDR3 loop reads CASSLVAVGVTEAFF. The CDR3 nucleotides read TGTGCCAGCAGCTTAGTCGCAGTAGGGGTCACTGAAGCTTTCTTT. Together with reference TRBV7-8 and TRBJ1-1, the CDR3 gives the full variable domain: GAGVSQSPRYKVAKRGQDVALRCDPISGHVSLFWYQQALGQGPEFLTYFQNEAQLDKSGLPSDRFFAERPEGSVSTLKIQRTQQEDSAVYLCASSLVAVGVTEAFFGQGTRLTVV.

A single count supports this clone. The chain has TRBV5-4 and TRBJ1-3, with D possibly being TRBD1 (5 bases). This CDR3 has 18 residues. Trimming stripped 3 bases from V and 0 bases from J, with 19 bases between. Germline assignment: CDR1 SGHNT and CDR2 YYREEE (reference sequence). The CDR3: CASSSTRIGAFSGNTIYF. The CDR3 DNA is TGTGCCAGCAGCTCGACAAGGATTGGGGCCTTCTCTGGAAACACCATATATTTT.

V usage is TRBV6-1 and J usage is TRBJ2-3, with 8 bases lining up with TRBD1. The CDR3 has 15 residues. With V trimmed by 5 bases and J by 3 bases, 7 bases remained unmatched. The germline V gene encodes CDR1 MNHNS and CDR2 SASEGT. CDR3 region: CASSKDRVSTDTQYF. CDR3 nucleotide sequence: TGTGCCAGCAGTAAGGACAGGGTATCGACAGATACGCAGTATTTT.

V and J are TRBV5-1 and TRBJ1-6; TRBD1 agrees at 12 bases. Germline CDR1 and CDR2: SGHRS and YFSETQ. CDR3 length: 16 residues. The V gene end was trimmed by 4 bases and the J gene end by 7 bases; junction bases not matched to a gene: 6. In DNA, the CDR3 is TGCGCCAGCAGCCAAGGGACAGGGGGCTCCAATTCACCCCTCCACTTT. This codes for CASSQGTGGSNSPLHF.

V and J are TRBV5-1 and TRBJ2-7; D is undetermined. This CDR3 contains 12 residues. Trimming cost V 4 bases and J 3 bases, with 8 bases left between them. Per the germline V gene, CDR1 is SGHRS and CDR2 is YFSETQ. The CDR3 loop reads CASSGTNYEQYF. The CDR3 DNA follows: TGCGCCAGCAGCGGCACTAACTACGAGCAGTACTTC.

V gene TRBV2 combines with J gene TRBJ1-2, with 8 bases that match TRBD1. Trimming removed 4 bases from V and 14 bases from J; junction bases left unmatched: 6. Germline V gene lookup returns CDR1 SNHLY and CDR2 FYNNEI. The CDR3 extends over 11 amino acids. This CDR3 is CASSVGQGVTF. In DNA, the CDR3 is TGTGCCAGCAGTGTCGGACAGGGTGTAACCTTC. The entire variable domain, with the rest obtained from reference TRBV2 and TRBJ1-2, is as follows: EPEVTQTPSHQVTQMGQEVILRCVPISNHLYFYWYRQILGQKVEFLVSFYNNEISEKSEIFDDQFSVERPDGSNFTLKIRSTKLEDSAMYFCASSVGQGVTFGSGTRLTVV.

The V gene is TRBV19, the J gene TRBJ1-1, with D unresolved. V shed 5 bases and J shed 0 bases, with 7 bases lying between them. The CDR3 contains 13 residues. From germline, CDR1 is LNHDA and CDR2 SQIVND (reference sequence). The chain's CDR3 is CASSGRMNTEAFF. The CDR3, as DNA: TGTGCCAGTAGTGGACGGATGAACACTGAAGCTTTCTTT.

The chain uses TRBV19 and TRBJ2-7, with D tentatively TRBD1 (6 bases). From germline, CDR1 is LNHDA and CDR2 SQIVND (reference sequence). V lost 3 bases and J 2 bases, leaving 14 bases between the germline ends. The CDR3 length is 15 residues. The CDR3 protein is CASSIKQGPPYEQYF. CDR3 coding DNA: TGTGCCAGTAGTATCAAGCAGGGGCCCCCCTACGAGCAGTACTTC.

Here the CDR3 reads CASSPTGRGESEAFF. The CDR3 nucleotides are TGTGCCAGCAGCCCGACGGGCAGGGGCGAAAGTGAAGCTTTCTTT. This chain joins TRBV9 and TRBJ1-1; possible D gene TRBD1, 6 bases. This CDR3 comprises 15 residues. Trimming took 4 bases from V and 7 from J, leaving 20 bases between them. Germline CDR1 is SGDLS and CDR2 is YYNGEE. Looking up the rest from reference TRBV9 and TRBJ1-1 gives the full variable domain: DSGVTQTPKHLITATGQRVTLRCSPRSGDLSVYWYQQSLDQGLQFLIQYYNGEERAKGNILERFSAQQFPDLHSELNLSSLELGDSALYFCASSPTGRGESEAFFGQGTRLTVV.

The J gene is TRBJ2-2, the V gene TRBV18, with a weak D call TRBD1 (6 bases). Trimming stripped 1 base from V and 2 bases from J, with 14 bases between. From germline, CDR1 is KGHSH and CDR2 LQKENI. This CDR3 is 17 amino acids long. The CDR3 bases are TGTGCCAGCTCACCACTCAAGGCAGGGGCAAACACCGGGGAGCTGTTTTTT. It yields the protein CASSPLKAGANTGELFF.

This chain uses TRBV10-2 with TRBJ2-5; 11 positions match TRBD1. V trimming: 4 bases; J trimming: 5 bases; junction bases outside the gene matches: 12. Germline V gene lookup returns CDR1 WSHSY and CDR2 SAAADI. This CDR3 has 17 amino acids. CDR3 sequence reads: CASSVVKRTGGGETQYF. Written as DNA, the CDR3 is TGCGCCAGCAGTGTCGTAAAACGGACAGGGGGCGGGGAGACCCAGTACTTC.

DNA of the CDR3: TGTGCCAGCAGTGGGACAGGGTTCGATGAGCAGTTCTTC. Its translation: CASSGTGFDEQFF. J is TRBJ2-1 and V is TRBV2, with TRBD1 matching 8 bases. The trim removed 4 bases at V and 8 bases at J, leaving 4 bases unmatched. Germline V gene sequence: CDR1 SNHLY, CDR2 FYNNEI. The CDR3 is 13 amino acids.

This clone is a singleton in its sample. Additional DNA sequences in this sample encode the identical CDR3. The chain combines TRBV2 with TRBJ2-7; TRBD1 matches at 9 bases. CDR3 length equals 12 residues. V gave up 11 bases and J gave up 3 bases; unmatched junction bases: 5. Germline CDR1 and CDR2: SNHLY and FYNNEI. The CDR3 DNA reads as TGTGCCTCCGGACAGGGGTACTACGAGCAGTACTTC. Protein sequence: CASGQGYYEQYF.

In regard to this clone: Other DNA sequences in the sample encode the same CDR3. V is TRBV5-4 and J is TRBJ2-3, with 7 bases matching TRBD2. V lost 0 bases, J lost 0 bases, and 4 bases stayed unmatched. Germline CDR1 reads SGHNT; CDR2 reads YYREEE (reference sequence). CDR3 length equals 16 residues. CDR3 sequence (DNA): TGTGCCAGCAGCTTGGTTCGCGGGGGTAGCACAGATACGCAGTATTTT. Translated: CASSLVRGGSTDTQYF.

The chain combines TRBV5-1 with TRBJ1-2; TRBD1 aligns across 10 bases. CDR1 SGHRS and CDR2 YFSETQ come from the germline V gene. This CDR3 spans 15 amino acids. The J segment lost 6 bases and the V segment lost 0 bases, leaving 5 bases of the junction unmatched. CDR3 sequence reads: CASSLDLGTGDGYTF. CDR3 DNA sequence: TGCGCCAGCAGCTTGGACCTCGGGACAGGGGATGGCTACACCTTC.

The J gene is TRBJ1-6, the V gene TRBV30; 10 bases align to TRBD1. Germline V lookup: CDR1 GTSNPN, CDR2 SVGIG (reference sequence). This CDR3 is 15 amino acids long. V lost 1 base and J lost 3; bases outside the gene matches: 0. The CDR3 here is CAWSGTGGYNSPLHF. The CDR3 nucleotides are TGTGCCTGGAGTGGGACAGGGGGCTATAATTCACCCCTCCACTTT.

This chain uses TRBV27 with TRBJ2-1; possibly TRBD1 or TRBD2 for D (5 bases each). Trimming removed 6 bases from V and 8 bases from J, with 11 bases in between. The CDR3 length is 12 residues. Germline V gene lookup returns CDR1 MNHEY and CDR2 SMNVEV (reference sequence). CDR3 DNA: TGTGCCAGCAGCCCCCGGGGCGATGAGCAGTTCTTC. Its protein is CASSPRGDEQFF.

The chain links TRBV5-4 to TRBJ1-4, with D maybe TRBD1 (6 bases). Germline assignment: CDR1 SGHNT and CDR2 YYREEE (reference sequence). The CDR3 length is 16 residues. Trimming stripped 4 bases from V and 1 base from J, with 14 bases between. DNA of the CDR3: TGTGCCAGCAGCGTGAAGGGGGGCTTAACTAATGAAAAACTGTTTTTT. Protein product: CASSVKGGLTNEKLFF.

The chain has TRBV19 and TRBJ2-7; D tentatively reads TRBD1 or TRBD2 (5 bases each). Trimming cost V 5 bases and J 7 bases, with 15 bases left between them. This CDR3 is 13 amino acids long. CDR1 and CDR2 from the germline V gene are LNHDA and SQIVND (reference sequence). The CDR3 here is CASSAGASGEQYF. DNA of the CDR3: TGTGCCAGTAGTGCCGGGGCCTCAGGTGAGCAGTACTTC. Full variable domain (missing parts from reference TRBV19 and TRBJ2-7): DGGITQSPKYLFRKEGQNVTLSCEQNLNHDAMYWYRQDPGQGLRLIYYSQIVNDFQKGDIAEGYSVSREKKESFPLTVTSAQKNPTAFYLCASSAGASGEQYFGPGTRLTVT.

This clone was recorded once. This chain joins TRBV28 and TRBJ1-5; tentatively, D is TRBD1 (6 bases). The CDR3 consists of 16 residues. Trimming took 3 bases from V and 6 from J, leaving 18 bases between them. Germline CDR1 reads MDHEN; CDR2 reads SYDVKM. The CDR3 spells CASSFGGRRPSQPQHF. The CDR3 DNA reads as TGTGCCAGCAGTTTTGGGGGGCGGAGGCCAAGTCAGCCCCAGCATTTT.

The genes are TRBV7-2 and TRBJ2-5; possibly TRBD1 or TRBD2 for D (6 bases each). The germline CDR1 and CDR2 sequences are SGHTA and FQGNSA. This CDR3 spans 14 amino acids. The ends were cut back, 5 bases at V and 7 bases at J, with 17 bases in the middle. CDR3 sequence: CASSLRGVLWTQYF. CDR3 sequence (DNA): TGTGCCAGCAGCCTTAGGGGGGTACTGTGGACCCAGTACTTC.

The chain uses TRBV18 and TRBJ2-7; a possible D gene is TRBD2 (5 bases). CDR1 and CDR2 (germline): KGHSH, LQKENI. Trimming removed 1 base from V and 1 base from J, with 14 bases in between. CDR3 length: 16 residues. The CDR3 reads CASSPQVRDRSYEQYF. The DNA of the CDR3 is TGTGCCAGCTCACCACAGGTCCGGGATCGATCCTACGAGCAGTACTTC.